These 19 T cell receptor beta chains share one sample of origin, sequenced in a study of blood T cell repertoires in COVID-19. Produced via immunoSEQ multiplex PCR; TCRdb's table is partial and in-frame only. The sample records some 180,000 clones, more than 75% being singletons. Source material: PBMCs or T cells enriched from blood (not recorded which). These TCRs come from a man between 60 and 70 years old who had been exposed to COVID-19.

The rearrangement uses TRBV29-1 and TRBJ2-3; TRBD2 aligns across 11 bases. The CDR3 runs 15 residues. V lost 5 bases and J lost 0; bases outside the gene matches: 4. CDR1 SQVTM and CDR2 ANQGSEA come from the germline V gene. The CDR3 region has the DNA TGCAGCGTTCGGACTAGCGGGTTTAGCACAGATACGCAGTATTTT. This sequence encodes CSVRTSGFSTDTQYF.

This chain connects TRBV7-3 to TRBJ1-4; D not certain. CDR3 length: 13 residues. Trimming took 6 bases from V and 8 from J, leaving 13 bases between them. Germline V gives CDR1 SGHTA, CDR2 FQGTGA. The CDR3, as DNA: TGTGCCAGCAGTTACGGGTCCGGAGAAAAACTGTTTTTT. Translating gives CASSYGSGEKLFF.

CDR3 region: CASSLEGAPWNEQFF. The CDR3 region has the DNA TGTGCCAGCAGCTTAGAGGGGGCCCCATGGAATGAGCAGTTCTTC. The chain uses TRBV7-2 and TRBJ2-1; 7 positions match TRBD1. Germline values: CDR1 SGHTA, CDR2 FQGNSA. V trimming: 1 base; J trimming: 7 bases; junction bases outside the gene matches: 7. There are 15 residues in the CDR3.

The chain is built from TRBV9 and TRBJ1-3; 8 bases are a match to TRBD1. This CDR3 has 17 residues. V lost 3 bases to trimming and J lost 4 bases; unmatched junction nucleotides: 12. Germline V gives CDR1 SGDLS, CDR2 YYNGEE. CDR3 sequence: CASSATRQGLPGNTIYF. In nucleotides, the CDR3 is TGTGCCAGCAGCGCAACTAGACAGGGGCTTCCAGGAAACACCATATATTTT.

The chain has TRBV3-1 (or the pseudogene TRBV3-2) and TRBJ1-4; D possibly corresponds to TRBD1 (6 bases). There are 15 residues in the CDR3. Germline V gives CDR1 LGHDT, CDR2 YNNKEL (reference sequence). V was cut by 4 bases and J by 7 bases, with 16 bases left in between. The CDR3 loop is CASSRSQGGAEKLFF. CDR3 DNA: TGTGCCAGCAGCCGATCACAGGGCGGAGCTGAAAAACTGTTTTTT.

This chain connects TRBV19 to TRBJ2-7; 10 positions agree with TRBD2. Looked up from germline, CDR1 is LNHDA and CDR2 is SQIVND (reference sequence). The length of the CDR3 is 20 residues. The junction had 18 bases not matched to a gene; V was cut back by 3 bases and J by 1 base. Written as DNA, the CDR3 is TGTGCCAGTAGTATCACGACAGCGGGAGGGGGGGGACTTTCTTCCTACGAGCAGTACTTC. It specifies CASSITTAGGGGLSSYEQYF.

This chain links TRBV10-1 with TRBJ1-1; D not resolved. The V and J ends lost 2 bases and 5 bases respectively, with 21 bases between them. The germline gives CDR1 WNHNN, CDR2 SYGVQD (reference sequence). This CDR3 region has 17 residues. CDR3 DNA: TGCGCCAGCAGTGAGGGTCCGTCGAACCCCTCGGGGACTGAAGCTTTCTTT. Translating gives CASSEGPSNPSGTEAFF.

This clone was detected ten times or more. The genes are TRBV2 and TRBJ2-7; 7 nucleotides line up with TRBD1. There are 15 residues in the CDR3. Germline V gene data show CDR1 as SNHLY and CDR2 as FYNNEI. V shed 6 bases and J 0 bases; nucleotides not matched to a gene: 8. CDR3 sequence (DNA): TGTGCCAGCAGCTCAGGACAGGTAGTCTCCTACGAGCAGTACTTC. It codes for CASSSGQVVSYEQYF.

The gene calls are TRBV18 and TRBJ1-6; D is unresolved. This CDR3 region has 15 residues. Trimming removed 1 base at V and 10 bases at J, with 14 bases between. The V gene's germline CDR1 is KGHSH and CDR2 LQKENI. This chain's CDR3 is CASSPLADEDSPLHF. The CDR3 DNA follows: TGTGCCAGCTCACCACTTGCGGATGAAGACTCACCCCTCCACTTT.

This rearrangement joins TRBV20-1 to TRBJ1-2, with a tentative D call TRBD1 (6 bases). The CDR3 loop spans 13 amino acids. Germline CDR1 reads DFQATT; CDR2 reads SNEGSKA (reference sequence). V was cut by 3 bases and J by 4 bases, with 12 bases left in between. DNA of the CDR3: TGCAGTGCTAGTAGGGGGGGCAGCTATGGCTACACCTTC. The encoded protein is CSASRGGSYGYTF.

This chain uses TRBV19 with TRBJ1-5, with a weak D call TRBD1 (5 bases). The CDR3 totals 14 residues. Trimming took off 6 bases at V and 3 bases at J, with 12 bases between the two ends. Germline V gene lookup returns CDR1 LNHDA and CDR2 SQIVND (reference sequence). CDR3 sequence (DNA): TGTGCCAGTAGACCTCAGGGTCACAATCAGCCCCAGCATTTT. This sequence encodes CASRPQGHNQPQHF. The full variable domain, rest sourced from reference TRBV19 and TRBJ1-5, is DGGITQSPKYLFRKEGQNVTLSCEQNLNHDAMYWYRQDPGQGLRLIYYSQIVNDFQKGDIAEGYSVSREKKESFPLTVTSAQKNPTAFYLCASRPQGHNQPQHFGDGTRLSIL.

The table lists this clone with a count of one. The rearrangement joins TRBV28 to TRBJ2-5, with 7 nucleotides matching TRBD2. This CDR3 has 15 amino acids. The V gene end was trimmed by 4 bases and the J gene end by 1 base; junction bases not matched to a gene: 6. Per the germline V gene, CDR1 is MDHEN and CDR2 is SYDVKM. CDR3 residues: CASSSGPSGQETQYF. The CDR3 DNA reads TGTGCCAGCAGTTCGGGTCCTAGCGGCCAAGAGACCCAGTACTTC.

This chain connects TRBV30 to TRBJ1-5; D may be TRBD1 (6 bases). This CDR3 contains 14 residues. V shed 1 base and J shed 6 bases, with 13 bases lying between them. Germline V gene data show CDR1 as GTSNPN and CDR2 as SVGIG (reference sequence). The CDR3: CAWSGQVRGQPQHF. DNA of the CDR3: TGTGCCTGGAGTGGACAGGTTAGGGGTCAGCCCCAGCATTTT. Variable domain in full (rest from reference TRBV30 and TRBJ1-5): SQTIHQWPATLVQPVGSPLSLECTVEGTSNPNLYWYRQAAGRGLQLLFYSVGIGQISSEVPQNLSASRPQDRQFILSSKKLLLSDSGFYLCAWSGQVRGQPQHFGDGTRLSIL.

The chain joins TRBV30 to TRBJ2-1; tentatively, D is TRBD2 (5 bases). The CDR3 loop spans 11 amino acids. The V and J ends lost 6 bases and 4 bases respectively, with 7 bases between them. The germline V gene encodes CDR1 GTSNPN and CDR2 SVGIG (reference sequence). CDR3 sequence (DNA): TGTGCCTGCCGGGAATACAATGAGCAGTTCTTC. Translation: CACREYNEQFF.

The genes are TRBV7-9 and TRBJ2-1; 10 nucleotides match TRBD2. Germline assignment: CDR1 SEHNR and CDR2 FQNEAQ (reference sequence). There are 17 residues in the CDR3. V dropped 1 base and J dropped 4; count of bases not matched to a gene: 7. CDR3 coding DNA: TGTGCCAGCAGCTTAGGTCTAGCGGGAGATCGGTACAATGAGCAGTTCTTC. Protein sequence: CASSLGLAGDRYNEQFF.

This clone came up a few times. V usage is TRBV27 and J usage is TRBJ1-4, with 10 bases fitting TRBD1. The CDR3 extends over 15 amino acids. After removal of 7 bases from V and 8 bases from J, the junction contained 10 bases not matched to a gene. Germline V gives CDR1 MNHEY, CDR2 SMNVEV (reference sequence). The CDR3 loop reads CASKTGQGRTEKLFF. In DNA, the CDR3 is TGTGCCAGCAAAACGGGACAGGGGAGGACCGAAAAACTGTTTTTT.

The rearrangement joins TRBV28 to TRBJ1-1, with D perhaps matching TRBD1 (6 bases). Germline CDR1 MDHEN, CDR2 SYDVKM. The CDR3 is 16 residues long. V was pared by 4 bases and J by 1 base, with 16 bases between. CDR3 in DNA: TGTGCCAGCAGTTCTCCTCAGGGGTTGGCGAACACTGAAGCTTTCTTT. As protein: CASSSPQGLANTEAFF.

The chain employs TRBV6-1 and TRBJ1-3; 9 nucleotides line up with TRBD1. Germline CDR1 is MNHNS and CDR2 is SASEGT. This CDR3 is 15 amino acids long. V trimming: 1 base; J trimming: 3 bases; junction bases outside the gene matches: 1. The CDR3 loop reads CASSEDRGLGNTIYF. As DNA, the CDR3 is TGTGCCAGCAGTGAAGACAGGGGGCTTGGAAACACCATATATTTT.

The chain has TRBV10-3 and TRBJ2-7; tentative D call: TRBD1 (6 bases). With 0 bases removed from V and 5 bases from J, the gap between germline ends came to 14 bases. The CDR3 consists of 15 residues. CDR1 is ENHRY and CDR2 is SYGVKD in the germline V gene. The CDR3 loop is CAISESDRPPNEQYF. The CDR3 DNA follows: TGTGCCATCAGTGAGTCGGACAGACCCCCAAACGAGCAGTACTTC.